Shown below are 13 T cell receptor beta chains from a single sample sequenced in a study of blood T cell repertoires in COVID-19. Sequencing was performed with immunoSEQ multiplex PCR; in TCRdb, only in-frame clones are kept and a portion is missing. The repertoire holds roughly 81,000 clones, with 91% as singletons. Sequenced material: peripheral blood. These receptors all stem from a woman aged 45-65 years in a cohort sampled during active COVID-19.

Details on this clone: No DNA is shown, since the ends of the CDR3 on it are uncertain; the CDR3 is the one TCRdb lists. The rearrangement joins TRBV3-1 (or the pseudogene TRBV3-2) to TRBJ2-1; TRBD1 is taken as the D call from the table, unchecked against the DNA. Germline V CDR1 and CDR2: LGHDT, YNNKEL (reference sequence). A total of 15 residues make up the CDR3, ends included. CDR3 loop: CASSQDFGQGASKFF.

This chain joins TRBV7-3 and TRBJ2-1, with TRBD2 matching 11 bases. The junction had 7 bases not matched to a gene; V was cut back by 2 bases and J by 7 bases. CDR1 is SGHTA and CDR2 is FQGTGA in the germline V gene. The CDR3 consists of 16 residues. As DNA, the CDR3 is TGTGCCAGCAGCTTAGACGGGACTAGCGGCCGTAATGAGCAGTTCTTC. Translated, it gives CASSLDGTSGRNEQFF.

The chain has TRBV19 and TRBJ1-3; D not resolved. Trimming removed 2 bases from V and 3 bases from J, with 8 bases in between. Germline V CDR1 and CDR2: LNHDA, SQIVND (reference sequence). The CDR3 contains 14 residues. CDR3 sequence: CASSIPGSGNTIYF. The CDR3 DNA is TGTGCCAGTAGTATACCGGGGAGTGGAAACACCATATATTTT.

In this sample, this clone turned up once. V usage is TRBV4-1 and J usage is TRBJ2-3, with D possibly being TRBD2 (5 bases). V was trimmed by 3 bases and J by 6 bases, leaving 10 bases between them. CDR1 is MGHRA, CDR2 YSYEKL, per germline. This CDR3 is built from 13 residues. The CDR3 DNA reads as TGCGCCAGCAGCCACGGATGGGAGGATACGCAGTATTTT. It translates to CASSHGWEDTQYF.

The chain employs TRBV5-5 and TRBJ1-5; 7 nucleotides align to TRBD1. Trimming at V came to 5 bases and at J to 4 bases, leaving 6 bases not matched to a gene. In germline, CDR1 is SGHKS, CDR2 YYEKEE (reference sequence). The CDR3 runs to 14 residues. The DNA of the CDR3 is TGTGCCAGCAGTTATGACAGGGAAAATCAGCCCCAGCATTTT. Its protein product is CASSYDRENQPQHF.

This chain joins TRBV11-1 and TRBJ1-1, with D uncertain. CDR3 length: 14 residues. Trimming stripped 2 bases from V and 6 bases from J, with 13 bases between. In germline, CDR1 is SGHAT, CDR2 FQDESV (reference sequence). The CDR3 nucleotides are TGTGCCAGCAGCTTATCCCCCTCCGTAGCTGAAGCTTTCTTT. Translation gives CASSLSPSVAEAFF.

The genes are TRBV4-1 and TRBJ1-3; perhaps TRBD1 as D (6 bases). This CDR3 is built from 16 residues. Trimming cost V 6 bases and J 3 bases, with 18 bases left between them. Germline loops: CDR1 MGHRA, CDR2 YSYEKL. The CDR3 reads CASRHIHRAVGNTIYF. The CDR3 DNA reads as TGCGCCAGCAGACACATTCACAGGGCAGTTGGAAACACCATATATTTT.

DNA for the CDR3: TGTGCCAGCAGTCGCGTTCTGACTATGTACTCCTACAATGAGCAGTTCTTC. Its translation is CASSRVLTMYSYNEQFF. This rearrangement joins TRBV28 to TRBJ2-1; weak D call: TRBD2 (5 bases). The CDR3 is 17 residues long. Germline V gene lookup returns CDR1 MDHEN and CDR2 SYDVKM. V dropped 5 bases and J dropped 0 bases, with 17 bases sitting between them.

In nucleotides, the CDR3 is TGTGCCAGCAGGGGGGGGACAGGAGATACGCAGTATTTT. Translation gives CASRGGTGDTQYF. The chain recombines TRBV12-3 or TRBV12-4 with TRBJ2-3; D is possibly TRBD1 (8 bases). The CDR3 covers 13 residues. Trimming stripped 6 bases from V and 5 bases from J, with 12 bases between.

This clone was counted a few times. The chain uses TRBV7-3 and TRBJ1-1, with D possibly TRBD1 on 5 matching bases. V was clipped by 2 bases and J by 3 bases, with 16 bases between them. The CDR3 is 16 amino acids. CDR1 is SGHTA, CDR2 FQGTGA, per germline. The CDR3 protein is CASSLEPQGLDTEAFF. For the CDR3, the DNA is TGTGCCAGCAGCTTAGAGCCCCAGGGCCTGGACACTGAAGCTTTCTTT.

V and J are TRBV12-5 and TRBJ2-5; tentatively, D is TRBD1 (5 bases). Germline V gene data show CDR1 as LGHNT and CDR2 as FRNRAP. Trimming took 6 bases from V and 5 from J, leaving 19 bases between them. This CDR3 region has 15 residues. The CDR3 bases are TGTGCTAGTGGCCCTGGGGCCAGGCCAGGGGAGACCCAGTACTTC. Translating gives CASGPGARPGETQYF. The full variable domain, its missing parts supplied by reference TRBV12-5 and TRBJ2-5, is DARVTQTPRHKVTEMGQEVTMRCQPILGHNTVFWYRQTMMQGLELLAYFRNRAPLDDSGMPKDRFSAEMPDATLATLKIQPSEPRDSAVYFCASGPGARPGETQYFGPGTRLLVL.

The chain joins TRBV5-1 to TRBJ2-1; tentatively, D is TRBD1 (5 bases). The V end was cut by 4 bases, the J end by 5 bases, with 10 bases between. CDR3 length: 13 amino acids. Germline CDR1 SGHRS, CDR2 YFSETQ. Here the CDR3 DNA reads TGCGCCAGCAGCCCTATGACAGACAATGAGCAGTTCTTC. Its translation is CASSPMTDNEQFF.

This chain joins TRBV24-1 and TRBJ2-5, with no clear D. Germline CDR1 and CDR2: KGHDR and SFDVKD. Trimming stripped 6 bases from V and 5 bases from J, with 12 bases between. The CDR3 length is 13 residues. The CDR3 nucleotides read TGTGCCACCAGTTCCCGGTCAGCGGAGACCCAGTACTTC. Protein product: CATSSRSAETQYF.